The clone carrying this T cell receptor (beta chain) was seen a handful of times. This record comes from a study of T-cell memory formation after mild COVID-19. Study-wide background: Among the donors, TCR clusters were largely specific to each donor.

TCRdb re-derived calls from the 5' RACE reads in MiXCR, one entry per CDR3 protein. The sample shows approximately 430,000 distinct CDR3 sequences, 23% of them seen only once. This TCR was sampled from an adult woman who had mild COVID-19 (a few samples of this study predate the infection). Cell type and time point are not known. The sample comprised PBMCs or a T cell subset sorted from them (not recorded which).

CDR3 region: CASSRDSLESPLHF. The CDR3 DNA reads TGTGCCAGCAGTCGTGATTCCCTTGAATCACCCCTCCACTTT. This rearrangement joins TRBV7-9 to TRBJ1-6, with D hard to call. Germline CDR1 and CDR2: SEHNR and FQNEAQ (reference sequence). This CDR3 is 14 amino acids long. The V and J ends lost 6 bases and 10 bases respectively, with 16 bases between them.